These 22 T cell receptor beta chains share one sample of origin, sequenced in a study of T cell clusters in autoimmune cytopenias. TRB was amplified by touch-down multiplex PCR, primer pools A and B combined. TCRdb re-called the multiplex PCR reads, yielding one record per CDR3 amino acid sequence without DNA. The sample data list about 6,000 distinct CDR3 sequences. TRB amplification used around 0.25 ug of peripheral blood genomic DNA. Sequencing input: peripheral blood. These receptors were obtained from a human donor with an autoimmune cytopenia or autoimmune hepatitis (not recorded which).

The V call is TRBV18, the J call TRBJ2-7; TCRdb picks TRBD2, but there is no DNA to check that call. There are 17 residues in the CDR3. CDR1 is KGHSH, CDR2 LQKENI, per germline. The CDR3 region is CASSPRLASTGGDEQYF. The full variable domain, rest sourced from reference TRBV18 and TRBJ2-7, is NAGVMQNPRHLVRRRGQEARLRCSPMKGHSHVYWYRQLPEEGLKFMVYLQKENIIDESGMPKERFSAEFPKEGPSILRIQQVVRGDSAAYFCASSPRLASTGGDEQYFGPGTRLTVT.

V usage is TRBV18 and J usage is TRBJ2-7. The CDR3 totals 14 residues. Germline values: CDR1 KGHSH, CDR2 LQKENI. This CDR3 is CASSPPLTVYEQYF.

The chain couples TRBV15 to TRBJ1-5; TCRdb gives TRBD1 as the D gene, but with no DNA this cannot be confirmed. Germline V gene lookup returns CDR1 LNHNV and CDR2 YYDKDF (reference sequence). The CDR3 extends over 16 amino acids. CDR3: CATSDRDRGPDEPQHF.

This clonotype is deemed medium-sized by its frequency. The chain links TRBV6-6 to TRBJ2-1; no DNA is available, so the TRBD1 call from TCRdb remains unchecked. The CDR3 loop spans 17 amino acids. Germline CDR1 is MNHNY and CDR2 is SVGAGI (reference sequence). CDR3 sequence: CASSYSSGQSSYNEQFF.

The rearrangement links TRBV20-1 to TRBJ2-7; TCRdb's D call, TRBD1, is unchecked because there is no DNA. Germline V lookup: CDR1 DFQATT, CDR2 SNEGSKA (reference sequence). This CDR3 is 13 amino acids long. The CDR3 sequence is CSARTGGSYEQYF.

By frequency, this clonotype is medium-sized. The chain recombines TRBV13 with TRBJ2-5; the D call from TCRdb, TRBD1, cannot be confirmed without DNA. The V gene's germline CDR1 is PRHDT and CDR2 FYEKMQ (reference sequence). The CDR3 is 16 residues long. CDR3 protein: CASSLEADRGRETQYF.

Frequency places this clonotype as medium-sized. This rearrangement joins TRBV12-3 or TRBV12-4 to TRBJ2-2; as DNA is missing, the TRBD2 call by TCRdb cannot be tested. The CDR3 runs 16 residues. This chain's CDR3 is CASSTTSGVNTGELFF.

This clonotype is labeled medium-sized based on frequency. The chain couples TRBV6-5 to TRBJ1-2; checking the TCRdb D call of TRBD1 is not possible without DNA. This CDR3 region has 17 residues. The germline V gene encodes CDR1 MNHEY and CDR2 SVGAGI. The CDR3 spells CASSYSRRGLTNYGYTF.

This chain uses TRBV6-6 with TRBJ1-1; without DNA, the TCRdb call of TRBD1 cannot be checked. Looked up from germline, CDR1 is MNHNY and CDR2 is SVGAGI (reference sequence). The CDR3 runs to 17 residues. The CDR3 is CASSYPILGQTNTEAFF.

This clonotype is deemed medium-sized by its frequency. The rearrangement links TRBV5-5 to TRBJ1-2; the TCRdb D gene call, TRBD1, has no DNA to confirm it. Germline V gene sequence: CDR1 SGHKS, CDR2 YYEKEE (reference sequence). This CDR3 contains 15 residues. CDR3 sequence: CASSLSSQGNYGYTF.

The V call is TRBV15, the J call TRBJ2-7; TCRdb returns TRBD2, unconfirmable since there is no DNA. Germline CDR1 LNHNV, CDR2 YYDKDF (reference sequence). This CDR3 comprises 16 residues. The CDR3: CATSRALAGGLYEQYF.

Measured by frequency, this clonotype is medium-sized. The chain is built from TRBV6-5 and TRBJ1-3. This CDR3 has 15 amino acids. Germline loops: CDR1 MNHEY, CDR2 SVGAGI. The CDR3 loop reads CASSSPDSSGNTIYF.

The chain employs TRBV5-1 and TRBJ1-5; TCRdb reports TRBD1, a call that lacks DNA to check it against. The CDR3 length is 15 residues. Germline CDR1 reads SGHRS; CDR2 reads YFSETQ. CDR3: CASSLDGGHNQPQHF.

The CDR3 sequence: CSASQGSEKLFF. The J gene is TRBJ1-4, the V gene TRBV20-1; TCRdb indicates TRBD1, and absent DNA this call remains unverified. This CDR3 has 12 amino acids. CDR1 DFQATT and CDR2 SNEGSKA come from the germline V gene (reference sequence).

Here the CDR3 reads CASSLTTSGGYNEQFF. This sequence joins TRBV6-2 or TRBV6-3 and TRBJ2-1; TCRdb outputs TRBD2, but without DNA this stays unchecked. This CDR3 spans 16 amino acids. CDR1 is MNHEY and CDR2 is SVGEGT in the germline V gene.

According to its frequency, this clonotype is medium-sized (0.01 to 0.1%). The V and J genes are TRBV12-5 and TRBJ2-1; with no DNA, the TCRdb D assignment of TRBD1 cannot be verified. The CDR3 sequence is 11 residues long. Germline V lookup: CDR1 LGHNT, CDR2 FRNRAP. The CDR3 is CASGLRERQFF. The whole variable domain, filled in from reference TRBV12-5 and TRBJ2-1, reads DARVTQTPRHKVTEMGQEVTMRCQPILGHNTVFWYRQTMMQGLELLAYFRNRAPLDDSGMPKDRFSAEMPDATLATLKIQPSEPRDSAVYFCASGLRERQFFGPGTRLTVL.

Considering frequency, this clonotype is medium-sized. V usage is TRBV18 and J usage is TRBJ1-4. Germline values: CDR1 KGHSH, CDR2 LQKENI. The CDR3 contains 15 residues. The CDR3 loop reads CASSPSAGSNEKLFF.

This clonotype is labeled medium-sized based on frequency. The chain's CDR3 is CASSMTSTDTQYF. The genes are TRBV19 and TRBJ2-3. The CDR3 has 13 amino acids. Germline V CDR1 and CDR2: LNHDA, SQIVND (reference sequence).

Here the CDR3 reads CSSPEGADYGYTF. The chain couples TRBV20-1 to TRBJ1-2; the TCRdb call, TRBD1, lacks DNA for checking. Looked up from germline, CDR1 is DFQATT and CDR2 is SNEGSKA (reference sequence). This CDR3 is 13 amino acids long.

This clonotype is deemed medium-sized by its frequency. This chain joins TRBV15 and TRBJ1-3. Germline V lookup: CDR1 LNHNV, CDR2 YYDKDF (reference sequence). The CDR3 covers 14 residues. The CDR3 here is CATSIEVPGNTIYF.

Considering frequency, this clonotype is medium-sized (0.01 to 0.1%). The V gene is TRBV29-1, the J gene TRBJ2-4. This CDR3 contains 15 residues. CDR1 is SQVTM and CDR2 is ANQGSEA in the germline V gene. This chain's CDR3 is CSVVEIALAKNIQYF.

This chain connects TRBV12-3 or TRBV12-4 to TRBJ2-5; TCRdb's D gene call, TRBD1, goes unchecked for lack of DNA. The CDR3 spans 14 residues. The CDR3 here is CASSLKQGRETQYF.